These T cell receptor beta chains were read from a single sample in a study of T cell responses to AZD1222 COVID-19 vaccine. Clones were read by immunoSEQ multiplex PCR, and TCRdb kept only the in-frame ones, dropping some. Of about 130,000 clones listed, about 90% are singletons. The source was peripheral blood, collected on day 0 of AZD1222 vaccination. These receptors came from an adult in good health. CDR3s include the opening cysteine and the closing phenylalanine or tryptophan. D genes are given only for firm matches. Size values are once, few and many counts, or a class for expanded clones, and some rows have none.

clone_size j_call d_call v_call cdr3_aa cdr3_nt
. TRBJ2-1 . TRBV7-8 CASSLEEGYNEQFF TGTGCCAGCAGCTTAGAGGAGGGCTACAATGAGCAGTTCTTC
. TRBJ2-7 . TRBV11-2 CASSLEGGLYYEQYF TGTGCCAGCAGCTTAGAGGGGGGTCTTTACTACGAGCAGTACTTC
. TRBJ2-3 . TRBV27 CASALSRVATQYF TGTGCCAGCGCTCTAAGTAGGGTCGCTACGCAGTATTTT
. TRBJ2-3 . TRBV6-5 CASSSNGPSTDTQYF TGTGCCAGCAGTTCGAACGGTCCTAGCACAGATACGCAGTATTTT
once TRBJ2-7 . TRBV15 CATSTGLREQYF TGTGCCACCAGCACCGGGTTAAGGGAGCAGTACTTC
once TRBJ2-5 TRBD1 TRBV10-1 CASSKDRRETQYF TGCGCCAGCAGTAAGGACAGGCGGGAGACCCAGTACTTC
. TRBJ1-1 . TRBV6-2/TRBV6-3 CASSYGPEAFF TGTGCCAGCAGTTATGGGCCAGAAGCTTTCTTT
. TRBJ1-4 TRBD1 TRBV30 CAWSPGQGNEKLFF TGTGCCTGGAGTCCGGGACAGGGGAATGAAAAACTGTTTTTT
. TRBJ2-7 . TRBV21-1 CASSPRDSKSYEQYF TGTGCCAGCAGCCCCCGGGACAGCAAATCCTACGAGCAGTACTTC
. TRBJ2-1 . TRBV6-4 CASSDSGGGYNEQFF TGTGCCAGCAGTGACTCGGGGGGAGGCTACAATGAGCAGTTCTTC
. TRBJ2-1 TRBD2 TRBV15 CATRRGGAYNEQFF TGTGCCACCCGTCGCGGGGGGGCCTACAATGAGCAGTTCTTC
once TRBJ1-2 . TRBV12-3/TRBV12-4 CASSLEGEGGYTF TGTGCCAGCAGTTTAGAGGGGGAAGGTGGCTACACCTTC
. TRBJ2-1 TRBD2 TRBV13 CASSSGLAGAHEQFF TGTGCCAGCAGCTCAGGACTAGCGGGAGCACATGAGCAGTTCTTC
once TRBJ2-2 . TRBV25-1 CASSEYDGHANTGELFF TGTGCCAGCAGTGAATATGACGGCCACGCGAACACCGGGGAGCTGTTTTTT
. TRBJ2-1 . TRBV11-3 CASSLQGMSSYNEQFF TGTGCCAGCAGCTTACAGGGAATGAGCTCCTACAATGAGCAGTTCTTC
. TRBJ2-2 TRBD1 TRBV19 CASKTGTGGPQSGELFF TGTGCCAGTAAAACGGGGACAGGGGGCCCTCAAAGCGGGGAGCTGTTTTTT
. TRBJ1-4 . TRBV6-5 CASSAKKEILFF TGTGCCAGCAGCGCCAAAAAGGAGATCCTGTTTTTT
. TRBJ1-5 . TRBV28 CASSLGQVGNQPQHF TGTGCCAGCAGTTTAGGGCAGGTCGGCAATCAGCCCCAGCATTTT
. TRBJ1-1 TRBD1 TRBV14 CASSLDRLGAFF TGTGCCAGCAGCCTGGACAGGCTGGGGGCTTTCTTT
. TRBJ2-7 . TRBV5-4 CASSRPQIGEQYF TGTGCCAGCAGCCGTCCCCAGATTGGCGAGCAGTACTTC
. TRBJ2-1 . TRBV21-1 CASWTGADGPMDEQFF TGTGCCAGCTGGACAGGGGCGGATGGCCCGATGGATGAGCAGTTCTTC
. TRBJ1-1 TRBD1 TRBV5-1 CASSFQGGDTEAFF TGCGCCAGCAGTTTCCAGGGGGGAGACACTGAAGCTTTCTTT
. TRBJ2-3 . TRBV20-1 CSASPGETDTQYF TGCAGTGCTAGTCCCGGGGAGACAGATACGCAGTATTTT
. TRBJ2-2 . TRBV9 CASSYYTGTNTGELFF TGTGCCAGCAGTTATTATACGGGGACCAACACCGGGGAGCTGTTTTTT
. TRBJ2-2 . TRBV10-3 CAISESGQHANTGELFF TGTGCCATCAGTGAGTCAGGGCAACACGCGAACACCGGGGAGCTGTTTTTT
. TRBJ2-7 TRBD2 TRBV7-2 CASSPSGTSYEQYF TGTGCCAGCAGCCCTAGCGGGACTTCCTACGAGCAGTACTTC
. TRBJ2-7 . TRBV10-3 CAISEWKHPYEQYF TGTGCCATCAGTGAGTGGAAGCACCCCTACGAGCAGTACTTC
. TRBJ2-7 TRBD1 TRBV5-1 CASSSRTGSYEQYF TGCGCCAGCAGCTCCAGGACAGGGTCCTACGAGCAGTACTTC
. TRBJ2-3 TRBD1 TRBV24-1 CATSEAGTVSTDTQYF TGTGCCACCAGTGAGGCCGGGACAGTTAGCACAGATACGCAGTATTTT
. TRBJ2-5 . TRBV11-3 CASSLGQGGRQETQYF TGTGCCAGCAGCCTCGGACAGGGAGGGCGGCAAGAGACCCAGTACTTC
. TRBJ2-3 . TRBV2 CASIFVGTNPTDTQYF TGTGCCAGCATCTTTGTAGGGACCAACCCTACAGATACGCAGTATTTT
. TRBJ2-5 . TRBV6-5 CASSYSGSPIQETQYF TGTGCCAGCAGTTACTCGGGGAGTCCGATCCAAGAGACCCAGTACTTC
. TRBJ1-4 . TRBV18 CASSATGSEKLFF TGTGCCAGCTCAGCAACAGGGAGCGAAAAACTGTTTTTT
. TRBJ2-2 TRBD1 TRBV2 CASREQGAWTGELFF TGTGCCAGCAGGGAACAGGGGGCTTGGACCGGGGAGCTGTTTTTT
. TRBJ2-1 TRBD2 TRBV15 CATSRASRSLAGGLDYNEQFF TGTGCCACCAGCAGAGCATCGCGGAGTTTAGCGGGAGGACTCGACTACAATGAGCAGTTCTTC
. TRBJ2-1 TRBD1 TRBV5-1 CASSSDPVGTGNNEQFF TGCGCCAGCAGCTCGGACCCTGTGGGGACAGGGAACAATGAGCAGTTCTTC
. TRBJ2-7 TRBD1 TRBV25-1 CASSARTGGTYEQYF TGTGCCAGCAGTGCGAGGACAGGGGGGACCTACGAGCAGTACTTC
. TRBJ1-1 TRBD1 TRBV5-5 CASSRMVTGATEAFF TGTGCCAGCAGCCGAATGGTGACAGGGGCCACTGAAGCTTTCTTT
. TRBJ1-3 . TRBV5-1 CASSLEGGARGNTIYF TGCGCCAGCAGCTTGGAAGGGGGGGCGCGAGGGAACACCATATATTTT
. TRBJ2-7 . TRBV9 CASSVATGSPYEQYF TGTGCCAGCAGCGTAGCGACGGGTAGCCCCTACGAGCAGTACTTC
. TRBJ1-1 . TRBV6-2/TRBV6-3 CASSYLRTAETFF TGTGCCAGCAGTTACCTTAGGACAGCGGAAACTTTCTTT
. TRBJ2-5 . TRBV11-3 CASSLGVAETQYF TGTGCCAGCAGCTTAGGGGTAGCGGAGACCCAGTACTTC
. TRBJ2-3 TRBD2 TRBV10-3 CAINIIPGLETDTQYF TGTGCCATCAATATTATACCGGGACTAGAGACAGATACGCAGTATTTT
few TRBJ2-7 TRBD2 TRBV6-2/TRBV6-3 CASSPGLALYEQYF TGTGCCAGCAGTCCGGGACTAGCGCTTTACGAGCAGTACTTC
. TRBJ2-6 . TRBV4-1 CASSQDRSQGYSGANVLTF TGCGCCAGCAGCCAAGATCGGTCGCAGGGATACTCTGGGGCCAACGTCCTGACTTTC
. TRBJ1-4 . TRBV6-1 CASSESGTADEKLFF TGTGCCAGCAGTGAAAGCGGGACGGCCGATGAAAAACTGTTTTTT
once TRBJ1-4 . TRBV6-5 CASRNLVNEKLFF TGTGCCAGCAGGAACTTGGTAAATGAAAAACTGTTTTTT